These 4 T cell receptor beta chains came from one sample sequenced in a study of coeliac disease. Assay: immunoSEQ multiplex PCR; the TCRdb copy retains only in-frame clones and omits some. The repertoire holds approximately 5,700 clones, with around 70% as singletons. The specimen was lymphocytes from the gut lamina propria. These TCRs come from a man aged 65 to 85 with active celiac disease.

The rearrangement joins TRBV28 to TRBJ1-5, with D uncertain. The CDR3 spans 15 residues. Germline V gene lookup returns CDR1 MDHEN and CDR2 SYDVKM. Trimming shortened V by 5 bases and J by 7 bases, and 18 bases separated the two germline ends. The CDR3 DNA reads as TGTGCCAGCAGTCCCGAGGGAGTAAGGGAACAGCCCCAGCATTTT. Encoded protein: CASSPEGVREQPQHF.

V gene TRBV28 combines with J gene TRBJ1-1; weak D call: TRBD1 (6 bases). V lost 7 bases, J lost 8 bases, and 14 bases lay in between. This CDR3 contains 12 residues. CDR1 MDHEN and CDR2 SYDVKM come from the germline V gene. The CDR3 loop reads CASTTSTGEAFF. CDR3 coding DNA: TGTGCCAGCACCACGTCAACAGGGGAAGCTTTCTTT.

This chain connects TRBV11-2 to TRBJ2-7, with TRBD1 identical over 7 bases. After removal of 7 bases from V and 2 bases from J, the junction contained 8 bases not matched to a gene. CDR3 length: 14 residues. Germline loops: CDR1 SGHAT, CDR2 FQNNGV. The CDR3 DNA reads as TGTGCCAGCACCCTCCTACAGGGGACCTACGAGCAGTACTTC. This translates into CASTLLQGTYEQYF.

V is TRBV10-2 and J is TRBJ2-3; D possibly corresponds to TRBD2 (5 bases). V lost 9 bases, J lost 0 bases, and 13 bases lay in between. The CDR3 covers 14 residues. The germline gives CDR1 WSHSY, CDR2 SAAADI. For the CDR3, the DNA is TGCGCCAGTGTGGCGCGCGGGAGCACAGATACGCAGTATTTT. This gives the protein CASVARGSTDTQYF.